This paragraph reports one T cell receptor (beta chain). The method was immunoSEQ multiplex PCR; TCRdb's version includes in-frame clones alone and lacks a portion of them. The sample holds 70,000 or so clones, 80% to 95% seen once. Germline V gives CDR1 SGHAT, CDR2 FQNNGV. The CDR3 extends over 16 amino acids. The trim removed 2 bases at V and 8 bases at J, leaving 12 bases unmatched. This specimen belongs to a study of OX40 agonist ivuxolimab in advanced cancers. This sequence joins TRBV11-2 and TRBJ2-1; TRBD1 matches 7 bases. The sequencing used CD4+ or CD8+ T cells sorted from blood, collected in a trial of the OX40 agonist ivuxolimab. This receptor was identified in an adult with an advanced solid tumor such as melanoma, head and neck, liver or kidney cancer. CDR3 nucleotide sequence: TGTGCCAGCAGCTTAACCAAAGACAGGGTAAGGGATGAGCAGTTCTTC. Protein: CASSLTKDRVRDEQFF.